This TCR beta chain was recorded in a study of regulatory T cells in long-lasting Graves disease. Germline loops: CDR1 SGHAT, CDR2 FQNNGV. The CDR3 runs to 17 residues. With V trimmed by 5 bases and J by 3 bases, 7 bases remained unmatched. Construction of TCR beta libraries relied on iRepertoire HTBI primers and on Arm-PCR targeting CDR3 regions. TCRdb independently ran MiXCR on the multiplex PCR reads; one entry per CDR3 protein. The data show about 470,000 distinct CDR3 sequences, around a fifth seen once. General study results and limits: When disease was persistent, TRBV28, TRBJ1-2 and TRBJ2-5 were the favored segments.

The time point was: persistent/refractory GD, antithyroid drugs over 5 years with positive TRAb. Scientists built the TCR library using RNA that was extracted from PBMCs. Notes on this clonotype: What it recognizes is unknown.

This clonotype was obtained from a female donor with Graves disease. The sequencing here drew on peripheral blood mononuclear cells (PBMCs), taken when the disease was refractory, from a patient treated with antithyroid drugs. The chain combines TRBV11-2 with TRBJ2-2; 12 nucleotides agree with TRBD2. The CDR3 reads CASSPGLAGRYTGELFF. Written as DNA, the CDR3 is TGTGCCAGCAGCCCGGGACTAGCGGGTCGGTACACCGGGGAGCTGTTTTTT.